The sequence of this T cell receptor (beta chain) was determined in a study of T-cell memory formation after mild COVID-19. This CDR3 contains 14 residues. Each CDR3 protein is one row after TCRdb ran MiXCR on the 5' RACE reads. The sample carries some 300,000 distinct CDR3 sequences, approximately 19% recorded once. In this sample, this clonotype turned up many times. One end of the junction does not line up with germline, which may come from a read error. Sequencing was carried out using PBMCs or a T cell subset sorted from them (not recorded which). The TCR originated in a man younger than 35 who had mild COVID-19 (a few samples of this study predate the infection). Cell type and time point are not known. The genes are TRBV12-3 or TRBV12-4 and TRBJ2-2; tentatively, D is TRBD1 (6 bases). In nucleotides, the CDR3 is TGTGCCAGCAGCTTAGGGGGGAACACCGGGGAGCTGTTTTTT. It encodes CASSLGGNTGELFF.